The T cell receptor (beta chain) under discussion was sequenced for a study of cytomegalovirus exposure and HLA in healthy donors. The CDR3 loop spans 16 amino acids. Germline-derived CDR1 and CDR2 are MDHEN and SYDVKM. J gave up 2 bases and V 5 bases, and 5 bases lay outside the gene matches. Study-level results: The classifier, whose performance was assessed in both the original and validation cohorts, reportedly diagnosed cytomegalovirus status with high specificity and sensitivity.

A remark on this clone: Its matching antigen is unknown.

The PCR contained 60 Vbeta and 13 Jbeta primers. Assay used: immunoSEQ multiplex PCR; TCRdb lists only in-frame clones, some missing. The sample consists of 170,000 or so clones, roughly 84% of them appearing once. Sequenced input: PBMCs. This TCR was recovered from a boy aged 2 to 10 in good health and CMV-seronegative. The chain links TRBV28 to TRBJ2-1; 11 nucleotides line up with TRBD2. Here the CDR3 reads CASSPYSGRAYNEQFF. In DNA, the CDR3 is TGTGCCAGCAGTCCCTATAGCGGGAGGGCCTACAATGAGCAGTTCTTC.